These 8 T cell receptor beta chains were sequenced from one sample in a study of beta chain features in type 1 diabetes (dated by TCRdb to the late 2010s). The paper as a whole reports these results and caveats: Type 1 diabetes patients showed a moderate but significant shortening of TCRB CDR3 length in all four CD4+ subsets.

No antigen has been identified for these receptors. Library construction relied on the immunoSEQ multiplex PCR assay. The entire isolated RNA was reverse transcribed using the High Capacity cDNA Reverse Transcription Kit, and thus expressed TCRB transcripts were sequenced. TCRdb holds this immuneACCESS table with in-frame rearrangements only. Some clones are missing; in checked studies, unresolved V genes explain under half, and the rest has no known cause. The sample table records a few hundred thousand clones; around an eighth of these occur just once. In total, the top ten clones hold around 0.016% of the sample. The sequenced sample was naive CD4+ T cells from blood. This sample's cell subset or site label indicates: true naive CD4+ T cells. These receptors were collected from a man aged 25-40 years with type 1 diabetes.

This clone was found a few times. V and J are TRBV28 and TRBJ2-1; tentative D call: TRBD1 (6 bases). Germline CDR1 MDHEN, CDR2 SYDVKM. The CDR3 is 14 amino acids. V lost 5 bases to trimming and J lost 10 bases, with 18 bases between them. The CDR3, as DNA: TGTGCCAGCAGTCTTAATGATCCCGGGACAGAGCAGTTCTTC. Protein sequence: CASSLNDPGTEQFF.

This clone is a singleton in its sample. The rearrangement joins TRBV27 to TRBJ1-1; D gene unclear. Germline V gene sequence: CDR1 MNHEY, CDR2 SMNVEV (reference sequence). The germline V and J ends were trimmed by 1 base and 10 bases, with 13 bases remaining between them. The CDR3 runs 13 residues. Here the CDR3 reads CASSLLPQTRAFF. The CDR3 DNA reads as TGTGCCAGCAGTTTATTACCCCAAACGAGAGCTTTCTTT.

About this clone: Germline and junction disagree at one end, which may indicate a read error. This rearrangement joins TRBV5-1 to TRBJ2-7; 7 bases align to TRBD2. CDR3 length equals 11 residues. Per germline, CDR1 SGHRS and CDR2 YFSETQ. In nucleotides, the CDR3 is TGCGCCAGCAGCTTGGCCACGGGAGGCAACTTC. It translates to CASSLATGGNF.

This clone showed up just a few times. This chain links TRBV9 with TRBJ2-4; D is undetermined. Germline lookup yields CDR1 SGDLS and CDR2 YYNGEE. Trimming removed 4 bases at V and 7 bases at J, with 15 bases between. The CDR3 covers 14 residues. The CDR3 is CASSLRAPGNIQYF. The CDR3 DNA sequence: TGTGCCAGCAGCCTCCGAGCCCCGGGTAACATTCAGTACTTC.

The DNA of the CDR3 is TGCGCCAGCAGCTTACAGGGAACTAGCACCGGGGAGCTGTTTTTT. It is translated as CASSLQGTSTGELFF. The chain links TRBV5-1 to TRBJ2-2; perhaps TRBD1 as D (6 bases). Germline CDR1 is SGHRS and CDR2 is YFSETQ. The CDR3 runs to 15 residues. Trimming left V 2 bases short and J 4 bases short, with 12 bases between. Full variable domain (remainder filled in from reference TRBV5-1 and TRBJ2-2): KAGVTQTPRYLIKTRGQQVTLSCSPISGHRSVSWYQQTPGQGLQFLFEYFSETQRNKGNFPGRFSGRQFSNSRSEMNVSTLELGDSALYLCASSLQGTSTGELFFGEGSRLTVL.

The V gene is TRBV7-9, the J gene TRBJ2-7, with a tentative D call TRBD2 (6 bases). Trimming took 5 bases from V and 5 from J, leaving 10 bases between them. CDR3 length: 12 residues. The germline V gene encodes CDR1 SEHNR and CDR2 FQNEAQ (reference sequence). CDR3 loop: CASSPLADEQYF. The CDR3 nucleotides read TGTGCCAGCAGCCCACTAGCCGACGAGCAGTACTTC.

This clone was picked up a small number of times. The chain uses TRBV9 and TRBJ2-3; D ambiguous. Germline V CDR1 and CDR2: SGDLS, YYNGEE. CDR3 length: 13 residues. V was cut by 4 bases and J by 6 bases, with 12 bases left in between. CDR3 in amino acids: CASSTTPRDTQYF. CDR3 DNA sequence: TGTGCCAGCAGCACCACCCCTAGGGATACGCAGTATTTT.

This sequence joins TRBV7-9 and TRBJ1-5; 7 bases match TRBD1. Trimming took 5 bases from V and 15 from J; bases not matched to a gene: 7. The CDR3 loop spans 11 amino acids. Germline CDR1 is SEHNR and CDR2 is FQNEAQ (reference sequence). CDR3: CASSRRGSLHF. Here the CDR3 DNA reads TGTGCCAGCAGCCGCAGGGGGTCTTTGCATTTT.